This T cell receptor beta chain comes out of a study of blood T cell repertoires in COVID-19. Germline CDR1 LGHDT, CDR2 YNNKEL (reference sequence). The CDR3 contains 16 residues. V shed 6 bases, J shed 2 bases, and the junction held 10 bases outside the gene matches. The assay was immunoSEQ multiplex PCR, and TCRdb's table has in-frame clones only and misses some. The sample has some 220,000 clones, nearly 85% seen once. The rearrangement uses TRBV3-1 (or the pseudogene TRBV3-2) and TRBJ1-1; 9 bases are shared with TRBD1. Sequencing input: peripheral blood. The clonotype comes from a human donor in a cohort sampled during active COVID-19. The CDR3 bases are TGTGCCAGCAGGCGGGGACAGGGAGGTGGTAACACTGAAGCTTTCTTT. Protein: CASRRGQGGGNTEAFF.